The clone carrying this T cell receptor beta chain has just a few counts. No antigen is known for it. This sample is part of a study of Graves' ophthalmopathy and Graves' hyperthyroidism. Study-wide results and caveats: Researchers report that a 13-signature model separated ophthalmopathy from stable hyperthyroidism, posting about 90% sensitivity and roughly 81% specificity.

Looked up from germline, CDR1 is SGHRS and CDR2 is YFSETQ. V was clipped by 4 bases and J by 5 bases, with 13 bases between them. This CDR3 is built from 13 residues. Amplified TCR beta CDR3 regions were obtained using RNA transcripts as template. Scientists carried out first-round RT-PCR using HTBI primers and then a second-round multiplex PCR. TCRdb re-called the multiplex PCR reads through MiXCR, storing one row per CDR3 protein. The sample consists of just over 600,000 distinct CDR3 sequences, approximately 21% of them appearing once. Absence of ophthalmopathy within 18 months of follow-up defined stable hyperthyroidism.

This sequence originates from a woman under 30 with stable Graves' hyperthyroidism. Some clones in this sample may be carry-over from other donors' samples. Sample: peripheral blood. This chain links TRBV5-1 with TRBJ2-7, with D maybe TRBD2 (6 bases). The CDR3 loop is CASSHSGSNEQYF. Here the CDR3 DNA reads TGCGCCAGCAGCCACAGCGGGTCCAACGAGCAGTACTTC.